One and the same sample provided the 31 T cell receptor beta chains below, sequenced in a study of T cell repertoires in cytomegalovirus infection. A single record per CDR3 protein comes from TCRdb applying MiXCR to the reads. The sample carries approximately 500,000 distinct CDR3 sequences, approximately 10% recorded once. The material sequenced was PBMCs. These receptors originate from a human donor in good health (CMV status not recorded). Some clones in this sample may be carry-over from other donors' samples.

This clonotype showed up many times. CDR3: CATSRVPGISGNTIYF. The CDR3 DNA sequence: TGTGCCACCAGCAGAGTGCCGGGGATATCTGGAAACACCATATATTTT. This rearrangement joins TRBV15 to TRBJ1-3; D uncertain. This CDR3 spans 16 amino acids. Between the trimmed V and J ends, which lost 1 base and 1 base, there was a span of 11 bases. CDR1 and CDR2 from the germline V gene are LNHNV and YYDKDF (reference sequence).

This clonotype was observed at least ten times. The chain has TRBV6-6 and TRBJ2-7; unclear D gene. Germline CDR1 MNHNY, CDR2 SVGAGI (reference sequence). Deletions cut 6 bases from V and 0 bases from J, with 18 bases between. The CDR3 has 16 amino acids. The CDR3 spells CASSRPLGSYSYEQYF. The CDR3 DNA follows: TGTGCCAGCAGCCGTCCCCTTGGGTCGTACTCCTACGAGCAGTACTTC.

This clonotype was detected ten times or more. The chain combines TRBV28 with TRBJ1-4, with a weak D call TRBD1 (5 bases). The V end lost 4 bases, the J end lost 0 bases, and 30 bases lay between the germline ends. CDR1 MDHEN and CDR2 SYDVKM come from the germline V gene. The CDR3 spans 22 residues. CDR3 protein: CASSSPGGGLSRPATTNEKLFF. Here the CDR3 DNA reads TGTGCCAGCAGTTCCCCGGGGGGGGGTTTATCGCGCCCCGCCACAACTAATGAAAAACTGTTTTTT.

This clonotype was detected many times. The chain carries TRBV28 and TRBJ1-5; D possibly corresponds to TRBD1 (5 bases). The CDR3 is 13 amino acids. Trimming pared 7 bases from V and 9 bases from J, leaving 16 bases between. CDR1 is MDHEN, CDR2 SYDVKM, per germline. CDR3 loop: CASTIRVGRPQHF. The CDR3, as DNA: TGTGCCAGCACGATCAGGGTAGGTCGGCCCCAGCATTTT.

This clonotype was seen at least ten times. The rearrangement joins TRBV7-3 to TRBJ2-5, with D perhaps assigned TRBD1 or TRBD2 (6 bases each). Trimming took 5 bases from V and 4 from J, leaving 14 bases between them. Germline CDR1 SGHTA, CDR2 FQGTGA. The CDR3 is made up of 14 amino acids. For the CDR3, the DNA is TGTGCCAGCAGCCCGAGGGGGGCGGGAGAGACCCAGTACTTC. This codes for CASSPRGAGETQYF.

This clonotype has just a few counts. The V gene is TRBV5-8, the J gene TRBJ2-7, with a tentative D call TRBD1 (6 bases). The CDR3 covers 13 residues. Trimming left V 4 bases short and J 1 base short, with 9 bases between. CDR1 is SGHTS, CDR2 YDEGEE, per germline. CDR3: CASSHRVSYEQYF. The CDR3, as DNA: TGTGCCAGCAGCCACAGGGTTTCCTACGAGCAGTACTTC.

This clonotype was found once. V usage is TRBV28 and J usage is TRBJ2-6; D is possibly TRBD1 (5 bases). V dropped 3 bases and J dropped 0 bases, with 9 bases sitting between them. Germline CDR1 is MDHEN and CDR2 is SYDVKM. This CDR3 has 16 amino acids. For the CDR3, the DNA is TGTGCCAGCAGTTTTACAGGCACCTCTGGGGCCAACGTCCTGACTTTC. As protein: CASSFTGTSGANVLTF.

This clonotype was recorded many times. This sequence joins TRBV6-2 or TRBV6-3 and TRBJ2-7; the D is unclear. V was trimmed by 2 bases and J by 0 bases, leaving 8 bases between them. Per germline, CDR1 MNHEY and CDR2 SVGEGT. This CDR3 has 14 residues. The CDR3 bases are TGTGCCAGCAGTTACGACAAGTCCTCCTACGAGCAGTACTTC. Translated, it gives CASSYDKSSYEQYF.

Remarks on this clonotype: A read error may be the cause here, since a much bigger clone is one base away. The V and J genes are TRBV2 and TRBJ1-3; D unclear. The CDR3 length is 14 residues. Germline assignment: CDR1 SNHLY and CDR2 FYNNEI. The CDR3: CPSSVGTFGNTIYF. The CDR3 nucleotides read TGTCCCAGCAGTGTGGGAACGTTTGGAAACACCATATATTTT.

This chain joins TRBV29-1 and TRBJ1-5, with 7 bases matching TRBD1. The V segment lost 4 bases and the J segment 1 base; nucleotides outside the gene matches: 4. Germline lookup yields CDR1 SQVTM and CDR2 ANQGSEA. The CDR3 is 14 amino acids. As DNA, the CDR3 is TGCAGCGTTGGGGGGACAGACAGCAATCAGCCCCAGCATTTT. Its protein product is CSVGGTDSNQPQHF.

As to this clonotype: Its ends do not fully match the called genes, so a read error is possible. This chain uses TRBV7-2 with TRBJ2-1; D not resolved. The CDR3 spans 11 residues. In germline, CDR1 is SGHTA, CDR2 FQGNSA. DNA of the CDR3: TGTGCCCGCAGCCCCGGCATTGAGCAGTTCTTC. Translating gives CARSPGIEQFF.

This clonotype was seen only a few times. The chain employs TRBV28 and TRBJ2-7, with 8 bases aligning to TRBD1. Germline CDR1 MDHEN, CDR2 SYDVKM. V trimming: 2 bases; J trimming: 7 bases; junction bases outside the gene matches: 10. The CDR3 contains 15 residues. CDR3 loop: CASSLPLQGAGEQYF. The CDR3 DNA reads TGTGCCAGCAGTTTACCGCTGCAGGGGGCGGGAGAGCAGTACTTC.

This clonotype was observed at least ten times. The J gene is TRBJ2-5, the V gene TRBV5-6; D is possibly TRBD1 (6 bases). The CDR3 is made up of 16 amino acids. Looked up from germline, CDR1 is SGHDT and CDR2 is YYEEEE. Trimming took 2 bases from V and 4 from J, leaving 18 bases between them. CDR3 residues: CASSLPPWSRGETQYF. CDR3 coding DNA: TGTGCCAGCAGCTTACCCCCTTGGAGCAGGGGAGAGACCCAGTACTTC.

The CDR3 DNA sequence: TGCAGCGTTGGGGGGGGGCACAACTATGGCTACACCTTC. Translating it yields CSVGGGHNYGYTF. The chain is built from TRBV29-1 and TRBJ1-2, with D possibly being TRBD1 (6 bases). Looked up from germline, CDR1 is SQVTM and CDR2 is ANQGSEA. The CDR3 sequence is 13 residues long. Trimming took 4 bases from V and 2 from J, leaving 11 bases between them.

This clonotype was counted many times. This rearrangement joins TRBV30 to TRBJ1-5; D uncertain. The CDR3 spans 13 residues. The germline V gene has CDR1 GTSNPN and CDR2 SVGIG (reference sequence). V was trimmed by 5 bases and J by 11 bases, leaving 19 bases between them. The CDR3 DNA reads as TGTGCCTGGGGTGGGGAGGGCCATCGGGCCCAGCATTTT. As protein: CAWGGEGHRAQHF. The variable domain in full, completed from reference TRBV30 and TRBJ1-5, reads SQTIHQWPATLVQPVGSPLSLECTVEGTSNPNLYWYRQAAGRGLQLLFYSVGIGQISSEVPQNLSASRPQDRQFILSSKKLLLSDSGFYLCAWGGEGHRAQHFGDGTRLSIL.

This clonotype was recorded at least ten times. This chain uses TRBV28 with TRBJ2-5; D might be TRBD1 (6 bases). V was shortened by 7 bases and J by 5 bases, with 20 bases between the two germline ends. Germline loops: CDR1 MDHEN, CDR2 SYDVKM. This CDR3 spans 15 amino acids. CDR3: CASTPLHRVGETQYF. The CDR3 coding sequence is TGTGCCAGCACCCCTCTTCACAGGGTGGGGGAGACCCAGTACTTC.

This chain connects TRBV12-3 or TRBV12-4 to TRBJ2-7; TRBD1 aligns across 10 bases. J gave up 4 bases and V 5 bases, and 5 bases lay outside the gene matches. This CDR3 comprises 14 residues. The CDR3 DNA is TGTGCCAGCAGTGCGGGACAGGGGTTATACGAGCAGTACTTC. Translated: CASSAGQGLYEQYF.

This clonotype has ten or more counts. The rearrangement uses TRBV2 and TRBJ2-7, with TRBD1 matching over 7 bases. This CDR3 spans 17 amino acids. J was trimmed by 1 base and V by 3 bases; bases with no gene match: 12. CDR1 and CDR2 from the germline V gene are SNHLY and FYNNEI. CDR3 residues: CASSDRRPGQLSYEQYF. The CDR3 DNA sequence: TGTGCCAGCAGTGATCGCCGTCCGGGACAGCTATCCTACGAGCAGTACTTC.

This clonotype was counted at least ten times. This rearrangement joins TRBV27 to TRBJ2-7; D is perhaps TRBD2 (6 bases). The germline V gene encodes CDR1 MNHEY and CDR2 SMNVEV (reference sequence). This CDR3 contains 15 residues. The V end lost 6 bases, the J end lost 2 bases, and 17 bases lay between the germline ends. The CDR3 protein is CASRKLGTETYEQYF. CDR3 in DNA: TGTGCCAGCAGGAAGTTGGGGACTGAAACCTACGAGCAGTACTTC.

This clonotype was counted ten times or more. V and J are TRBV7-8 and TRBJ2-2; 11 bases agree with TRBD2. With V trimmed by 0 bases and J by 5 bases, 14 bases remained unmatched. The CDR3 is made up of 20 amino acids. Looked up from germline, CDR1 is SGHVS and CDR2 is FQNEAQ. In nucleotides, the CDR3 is TGTGCCAGCAGCTTAGCGAGCCGACTAGCGGGGCCACCGGGGACCGGGGAGCTGTTTTTT. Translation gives CASSLASRLAGPPGTGELFF.

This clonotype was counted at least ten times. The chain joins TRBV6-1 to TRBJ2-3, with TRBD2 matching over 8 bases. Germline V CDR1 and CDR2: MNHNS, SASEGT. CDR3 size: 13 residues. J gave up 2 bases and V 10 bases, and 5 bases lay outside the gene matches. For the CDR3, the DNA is TGTGCCACCCATAGCGGGGCCACAGATACGCAGTATTTT. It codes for CATHSGATDTQYF.

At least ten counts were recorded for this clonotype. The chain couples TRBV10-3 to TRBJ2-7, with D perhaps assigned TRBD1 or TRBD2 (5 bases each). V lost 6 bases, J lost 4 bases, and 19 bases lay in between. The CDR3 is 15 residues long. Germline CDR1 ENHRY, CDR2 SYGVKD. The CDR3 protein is CAISDPGRLTYEQYF. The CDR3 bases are TGTGCCATCAGCGATCCGGGACGGCTTACGTACGAGCAGTACTTC.

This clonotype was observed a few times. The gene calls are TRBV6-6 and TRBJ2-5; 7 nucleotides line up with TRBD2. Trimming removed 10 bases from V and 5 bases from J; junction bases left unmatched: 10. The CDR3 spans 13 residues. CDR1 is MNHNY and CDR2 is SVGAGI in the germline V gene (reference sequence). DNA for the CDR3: TGTGCCACTCAATGGGGAGGGGAGGAGACCCAGTACTTC. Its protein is CATQWGGEETQYF.

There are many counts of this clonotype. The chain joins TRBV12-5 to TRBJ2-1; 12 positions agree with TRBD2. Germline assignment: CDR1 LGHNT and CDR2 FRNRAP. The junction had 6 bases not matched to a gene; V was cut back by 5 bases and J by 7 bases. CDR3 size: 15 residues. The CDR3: CASGGGLAGRNEQFF. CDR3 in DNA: TGTGCTAGTGGTGGTGGACTAGCGGGGCGGAATGAGCAGTTCTTC.

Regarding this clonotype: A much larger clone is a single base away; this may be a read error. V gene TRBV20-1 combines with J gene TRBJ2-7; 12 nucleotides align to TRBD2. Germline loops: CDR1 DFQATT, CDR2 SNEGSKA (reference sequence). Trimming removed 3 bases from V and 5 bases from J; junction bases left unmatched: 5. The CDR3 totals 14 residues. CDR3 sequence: CSARFPSGGDEQYF. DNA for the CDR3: TGCAGTGCTAGGTTCCCTAGCGGGGGGGACGAGCAGTACTTC.

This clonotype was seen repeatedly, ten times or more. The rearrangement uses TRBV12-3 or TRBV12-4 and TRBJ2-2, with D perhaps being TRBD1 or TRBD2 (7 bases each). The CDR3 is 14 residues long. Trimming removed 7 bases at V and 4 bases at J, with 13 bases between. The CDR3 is CASKRGQITGELFF. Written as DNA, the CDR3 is TGTGCCAGCAAGCGGGGACAGATCACCGGGGAGCTGTTTTTT.

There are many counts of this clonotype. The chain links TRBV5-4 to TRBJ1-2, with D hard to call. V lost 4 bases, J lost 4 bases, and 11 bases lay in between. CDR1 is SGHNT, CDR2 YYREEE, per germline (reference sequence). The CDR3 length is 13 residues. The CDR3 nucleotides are TGTGCCAGCAGCCCTAAGGAGGCCTATGGCTACACCTTC. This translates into CASSPKEAYGYTF.

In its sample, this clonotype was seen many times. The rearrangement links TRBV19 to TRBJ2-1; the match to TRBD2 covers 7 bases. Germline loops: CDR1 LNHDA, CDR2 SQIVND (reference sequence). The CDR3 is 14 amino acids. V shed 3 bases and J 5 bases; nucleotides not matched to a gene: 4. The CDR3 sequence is CASSIGTTNNEQFF. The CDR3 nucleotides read TGTGCCAGTAGTATCGGGACTACTAACAATGAGCAGTTCTTC.

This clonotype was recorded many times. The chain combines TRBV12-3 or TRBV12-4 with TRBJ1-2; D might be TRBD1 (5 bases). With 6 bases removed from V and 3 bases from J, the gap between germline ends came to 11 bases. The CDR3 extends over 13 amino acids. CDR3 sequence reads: CASSPTTDYGYTF. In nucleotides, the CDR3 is TGTGCCAGCAGCCCTACGACAGACTATGGCTACACCTTC.

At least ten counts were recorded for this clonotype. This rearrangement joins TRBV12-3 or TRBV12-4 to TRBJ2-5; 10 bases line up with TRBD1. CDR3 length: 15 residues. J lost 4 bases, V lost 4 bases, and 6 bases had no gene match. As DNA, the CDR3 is TGTGCCAGCAGTTCCGGGACAGGGGTTTTAGAGACCCAGTACTTC. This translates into CASSSGTGVLETQYF.

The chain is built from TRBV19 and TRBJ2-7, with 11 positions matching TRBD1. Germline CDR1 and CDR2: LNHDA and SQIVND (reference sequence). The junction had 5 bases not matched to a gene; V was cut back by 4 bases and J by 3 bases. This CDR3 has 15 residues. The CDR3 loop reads CASSSGQGAFYEQYF. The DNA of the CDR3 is TGTGCCAGTAGTAGCGGACAGGGGGCTTTCTACGAGCAGTACTTC.